A selection of T cell receptor beta chains follows, all from one sample in a study of blood T cell repertoires in COVID-19. Clones were sequenced by immunoSEQ multiplex PCR, and TCRdb holds only the in-frame ones, with some missing. The data contain 350,000 to 400,000 clones, roughly 90% of them singletons. The material sequenced was PBMCs or T cells enriched from blood (not recorded which). Source of these receptors: a woman in her 30s with acute COVID-19. Each CDR3 is given with its conserved first and last residue. The order of the fields is D gene, V gene, J gene, clone size, CDR3 protein, CDR3 DNA. A D gene is named only where the DNA matches it firmly. Not all rows give a size; the values are once, few, many and, for expanded clones, a class.

NA	TRBV2	TRBJ1-2	NA	CASPGILLNGYTF	TGTGCCAGCCCCGGGATCCTCTTAAATGGCTACACCTTC
NA	TRBV2	TRBJ2-3	NA	CASSERVTQYF	TGTGCCAGCAGTGAGAGGGTCACGCAGTATTTT
TRBD1	TRBV2	TRBJ1-5	NA	CASSEYRGSNQPQHF	TGTGCCAGCAGTGAATACAGGGGCAGCAATCAGCCCCAGCATTTT
NA	TRBV10-3	TRBJ1-3	NA	CAISLGQISGNTIYF	TGTGCCATCAGTCTTGGACAGATCTCTGGAAACACCATATATTTT
NA	TRBV20-1	TRBJ2-7	NA	CSARGGNEQYF	TGCAGTGCTAGGGGAGGTAACGAGCAGTACTTC
TRBD1	TRBV4-3	TRBJ1-2	NA	CASSQGQGYGYTF	TGCGCCAGCAGCCAAGGACAGGGCTATGGCTACACCTTC
NA	TRBV28	TRBJ1-1	once	CASSPTGTEAFF	TGTGCCAGCAGTCCCACGGGCACTGAAGCTTTCTTT
NA	TRBV30	TRBJ1-2	NA	CAWGARLINYGYTF	TGTGCCTGGGGTGCACGACTGATTAACTATGGCTACACCTTC
TRBD1	TRBV24-1	TRBJ1-2	NA	CATSDSGQGTKGGYTF	TGTGCCACCAGTGATTCCGGACAGGGTACGAAAGGAGGCTACACCTTC
NA	TRBV27	TRBJ2-3	NA	CASSSLRSSGGATDTQYF	TGTGCCAGCAGTTCTCTCCGATCTTCCGGCGGAGCCACAGATACGCAGTATTTT
TRBD2	TRBV20-1	TRBJ2-7	NA	CSASTSGGYEQYF	TGCAGTGCTAGTACTAGCGGGGGGTACGAGCAGTACTTC
TRBD1	TRBV29-1	TRBJ2-7	few	CSVRDRESYEQYF	TGCAGCGTCCGGGACAGGGAATCGTACGAGCAGTACTTC
TRBD2	TRBV6-5	TRBJ2-3	NA	CASSVLAGSTDTQYF	TGTGCCAGCAGCGTTCTAGCGGGGAGCACAGATACGCAGTATTTT
TRBD1	TRBV5-1	TRBJ1-2	once	CASSLVGTGNGYTF	TGCGCCAGCAGCTTGGTCGGGACAGGGAATGGCTACACCTTC
TRBD2	TRBV3-1/TRBV3-2	TRBJ2-3	NA	CASSQSGTSGDLTTSTDTQYF	TGTGCCAGCAGCCAATCAGGGACTAGCGGGGACCTGACGACGAGCACAGATACGCAGTATTTT
NA	TRBV9	TRBJ1-2	NA	CASSGRYNYGYTF	TGTGCCAGCAGCGGGAGGTATAACTATGGCTACACCTTC
TRBD2	TRBV2	TRBJ2-7	NA	CASRVAGLSYEQYF	TGTGCCAGCAGGGTAGCGGGACTTTCCTACGAGCAGTACTTC
TRBD2	TRBV9	TRBJ2-3	NA	CASSLSGGHGYKQYF	TGTGCCAGCAGCCTATCGGGGGGGCACGGGTATAAGCAGTATTTT
TRBD1	TRBV3-1/TRBV3-2	TRBJ1-1	NA	CASSQAHRGNTEAFF	TGTGCCAGCAGCCAAGCGCACAGGGGGAACACTGAAGCTTTCTTT
NA	TRBV24-1	TRBJ1-1	NA	CATSDLGQRGAFF	TGTGCCACCAGTGATTTGGGACAGAGAGGAGCTTTCTTT
NA	TRBV7-2	TRBJ2-7	NA	CASSFFGKYEGEQYF	TGTGCCAGCAGCTTTTTCGGGAAATACGAGGGCGAGCAGTACTTC
NA	TRBV5-1	TRBJ2-7	NA	CASSLVGGREQYF	TGCGCCAGCAGCTTGGTGGGGGGTCGGGAGCAGTACTTC
NA	TRBV7-9	TRBJ1-1	NA	CASSRGQGPTEAFF	TGTGCCAGCAGCCGTGGGCAGGGCCCCACTGAAGCTTTCTTT
NA	TRBV30	TRBJ1-2	few	CAWRGAIDYGYTF	TGTGCCTGGAGAGGGGCGATTGACTATGGCTACACCTTC
TRBD2	TRBV24-1	TRBJ2-1	NA	CATSLAGGHNEQFF	TGTGCCACCAGCCTAGCGGGGGGTCACAATGAGCAGTTCTTC
TRBD2	TRBV19	TRBJ2-4	NA	CASSIKAGGGARNIQYF	TGTGCCAGTAGTATAAAAGCGGGCGGGGGGGCCAGAAACATTCAGTACTTC
TRBD1	TRBV5-3	TRBJ1-4	once	CARSHGTDNEKLFF	TGTGCCAGAAGCCACGGGACAGATAATGAAAAACTGTTTTTT
NA	TRBV15	TRBJ1-1	NA	CATSSGGAGRWETEAFF	TGTGCCACCAGCTCCGGAGGGGCAGGTCGATGGGAGACTGAAGCTTTCTTT
TRBD2	TRBV5-1	TRBJ2-3	NA	CASSLAGGRTDTQYF	TGCGCCAGCAGTTTAGCGGGGGGACGCACAGATACGCAGTATTTT
TRBD2	TRBV29-1	TRBJ2-3	NA	CSVEEWLAGGNMNTQYF	TGCAGCGTTGAAGAGTGGCTAGCGGGGGGGAACATGAATACGCAGTATTTT
TRBD1	TRBV7-8	TRBJ2-7	NA	CASSPGQGEQYF	TGTGCCAGCAGCCCCGGACAGGGGGAGCAGTACTTC
NA	TRBV5-4	TRBJ1-1	NA	CASSLFRGGEDTEAFF	TGTGCCAGCAGCTTGTTTCGGGGTGGGGAGGACACTGAAGCTTTCTTT
NA	TRBV30	TRBJ2-4	NA	CAWSASSWAIQYF	TGTGCCTGGAGTGCTTCTAGCTGGGCTATTCAGTACTTC
NA	TRBV24-1	TRBJ2-4	NA	CATSPGGVRNIQYF	TGTGCCACCAGTCCCGGAGGGGTGAGAAACATTCAGTACTTC
TRBD2	TRBV7-2	TRBJ2-3	NA	CASSFSGSTDTQYF	TGTGCCAGCAGCTTTAGCGGGAGCACAGATACGCAGTATTTT
TRBD1	TRBV6-5	TRBJ1-2	once	CASNPDREDYGYTF	TGTGCCAGCAACCCCGACAGGGAGGACTATGGCTACACCTTC
TRBD1	TRBV18	TRBJ1-2	few	CASSPTGLDGYTF	TGTGCCAGCTCACCGACAGGGCTGGATGGCTACACCTTC
TRBD1	TRBV7-2	TRBJ2-7	NA	CASSLASGQGSYEQYF	TGTGCCAGCAGCTTAGCGTCAGGACAGGGCTCCTACGAGCAGTACTTC
NA	TRBV19	TRBJ1-5	NA	CASNDGQFGQPQHF	TGTGCCAGTAACGATGGGCAATTCGGTCAGCCCCAGCATTTT
NA	TRBV7-2	TRBJ1-5	NA	CASSLARDQPQHF	TGTGCCAGCAGCTTAGCGCGAGATCAGCCCCAGCATTTT
NA	TRBV3-1/TRBV3-2	TRBJ2-2	NA	CASSQYGGGTGELFF	TGTGCCAGCAGCCAATACGGGGGTGGGACCGGGGAGCTGTTTTTT
TRBD1	TRBV3-1/TRBV3-2	TRBJ2-7	NA	CASSQGDRADEQYF	TGTGCCAGCAGCCAAGGAGACAGGGCAGACGAGCAGTACTTC